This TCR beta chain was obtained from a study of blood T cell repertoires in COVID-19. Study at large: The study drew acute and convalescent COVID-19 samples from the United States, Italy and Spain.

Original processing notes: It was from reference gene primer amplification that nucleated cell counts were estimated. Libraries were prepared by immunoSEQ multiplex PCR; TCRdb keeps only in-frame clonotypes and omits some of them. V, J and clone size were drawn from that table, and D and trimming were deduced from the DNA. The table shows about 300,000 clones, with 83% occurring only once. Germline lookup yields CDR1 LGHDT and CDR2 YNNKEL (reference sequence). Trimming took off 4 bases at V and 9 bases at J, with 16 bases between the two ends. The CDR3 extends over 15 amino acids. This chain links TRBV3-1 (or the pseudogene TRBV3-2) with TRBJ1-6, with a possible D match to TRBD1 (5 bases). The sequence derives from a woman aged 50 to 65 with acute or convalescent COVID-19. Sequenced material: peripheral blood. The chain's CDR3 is CASSPREGRGSPLHF. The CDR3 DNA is TGTGCCAGCAGCCCCAGAGAGGGGAGGGGTTCACCCCTCCACTTT.